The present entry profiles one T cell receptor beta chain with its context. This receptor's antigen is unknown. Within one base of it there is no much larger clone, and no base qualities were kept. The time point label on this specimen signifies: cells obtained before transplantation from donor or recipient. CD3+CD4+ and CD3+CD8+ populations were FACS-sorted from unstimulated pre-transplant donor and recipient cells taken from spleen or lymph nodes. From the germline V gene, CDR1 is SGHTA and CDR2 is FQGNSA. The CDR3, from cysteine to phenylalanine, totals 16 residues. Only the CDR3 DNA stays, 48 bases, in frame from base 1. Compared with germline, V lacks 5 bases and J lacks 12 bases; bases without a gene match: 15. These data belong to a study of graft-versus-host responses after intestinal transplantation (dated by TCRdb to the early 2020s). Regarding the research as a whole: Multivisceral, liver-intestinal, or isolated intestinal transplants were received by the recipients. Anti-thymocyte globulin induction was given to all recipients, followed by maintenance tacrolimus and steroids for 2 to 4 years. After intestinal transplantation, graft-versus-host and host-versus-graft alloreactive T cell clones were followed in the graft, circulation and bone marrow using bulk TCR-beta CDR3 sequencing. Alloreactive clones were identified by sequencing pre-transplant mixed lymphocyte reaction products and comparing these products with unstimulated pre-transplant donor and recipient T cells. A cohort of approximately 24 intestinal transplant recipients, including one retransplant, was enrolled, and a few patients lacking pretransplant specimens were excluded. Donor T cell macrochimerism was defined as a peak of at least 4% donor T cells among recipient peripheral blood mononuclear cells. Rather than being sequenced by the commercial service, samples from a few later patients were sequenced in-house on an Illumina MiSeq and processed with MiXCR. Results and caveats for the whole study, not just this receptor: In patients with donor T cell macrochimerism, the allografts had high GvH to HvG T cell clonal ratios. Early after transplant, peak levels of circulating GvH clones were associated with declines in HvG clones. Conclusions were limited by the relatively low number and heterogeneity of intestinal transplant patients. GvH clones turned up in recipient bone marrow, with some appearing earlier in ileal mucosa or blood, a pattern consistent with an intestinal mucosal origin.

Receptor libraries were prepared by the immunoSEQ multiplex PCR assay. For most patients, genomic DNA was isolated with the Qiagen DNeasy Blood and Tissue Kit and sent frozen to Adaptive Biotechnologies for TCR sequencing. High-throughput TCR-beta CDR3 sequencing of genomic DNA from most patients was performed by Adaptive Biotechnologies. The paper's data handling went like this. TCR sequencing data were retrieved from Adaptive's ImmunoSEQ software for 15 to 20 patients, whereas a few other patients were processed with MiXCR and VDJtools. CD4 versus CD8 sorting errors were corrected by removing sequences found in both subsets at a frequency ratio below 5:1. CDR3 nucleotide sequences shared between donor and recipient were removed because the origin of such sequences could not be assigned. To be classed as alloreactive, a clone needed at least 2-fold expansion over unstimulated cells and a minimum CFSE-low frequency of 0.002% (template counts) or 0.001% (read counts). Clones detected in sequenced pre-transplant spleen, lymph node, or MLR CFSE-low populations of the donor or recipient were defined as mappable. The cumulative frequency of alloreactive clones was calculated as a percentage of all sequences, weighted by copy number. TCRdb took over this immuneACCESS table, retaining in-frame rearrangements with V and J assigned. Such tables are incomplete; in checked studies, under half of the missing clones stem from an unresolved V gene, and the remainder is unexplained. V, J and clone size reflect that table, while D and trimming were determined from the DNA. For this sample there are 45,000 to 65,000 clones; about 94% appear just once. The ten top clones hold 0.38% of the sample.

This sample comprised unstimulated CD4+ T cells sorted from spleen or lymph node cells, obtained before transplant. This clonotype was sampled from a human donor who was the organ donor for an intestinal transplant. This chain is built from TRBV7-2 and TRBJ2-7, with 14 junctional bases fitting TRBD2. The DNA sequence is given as TGTGCCAGCAGCGTAACGGGACTAGCGGGGGCCCTATCGTCGTACTTC. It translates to CASSVTGLAGALSSYF. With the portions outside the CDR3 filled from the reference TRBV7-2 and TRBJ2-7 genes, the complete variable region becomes GAGVSQSPSNKVTEKGKDVELRCDPISGHTALYWYRQSLGQGLEFLIYFQGNSAPDKSGLPSDRFSAERTGGSVSTLTIQRTQQEDSAVYLCASSVTGLAGALSSYFGPGTRLTVT.